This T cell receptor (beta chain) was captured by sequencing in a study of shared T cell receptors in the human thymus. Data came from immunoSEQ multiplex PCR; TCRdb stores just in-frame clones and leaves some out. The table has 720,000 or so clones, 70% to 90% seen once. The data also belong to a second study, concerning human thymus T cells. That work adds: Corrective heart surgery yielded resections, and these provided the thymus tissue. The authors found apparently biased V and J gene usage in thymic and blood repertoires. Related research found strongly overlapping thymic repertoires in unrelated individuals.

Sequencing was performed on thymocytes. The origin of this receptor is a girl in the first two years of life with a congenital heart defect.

The CDR3 DNA follows: TGTGCCAGCAGTGAACCCCAGGCGGGCGAGCAGTACTTC. Translation: CASSEPQAGEQYF. The chain combines TRBV25-1 with TRBJ2-7; a possible D gene is TRBD2 (5 bases). Germline V lookup: CDR1 MGHDK, CDR2 SYGVNS. This CDR3 is 13 amino acids long. V was shortened by 2 bases and J by 6 bases, with 11 bases between the two germline ends.